The present TCR beta chain was sequenced within a study of blood T cell repertoires in COVID-19. Study information: Spain, Italy and the United States supplied samples that represented acute and convalescent COVID-19.

Germline V gene sequence: CDR1 SGHNT, CDR2 YYREEE (reference sequence). This CDR3 has 15 amino acids. V was clipped by 1 base and J by 6 bases; unmatched bases: 4. Authors' processing steps: Quantification of nucleated cells was approximated via reference gene primer amplification. Data came from immunoSEQ multiplex PCR; TCRdb stores just in-frame clones and leaves some out. That table is the source of V, J and clone size, and D and trimming were worked out from the DNA. The table shows about 300,000 clones, with roughly 85% occurring only once. Participants' own reports of clinical history determined their cohort assignment. Recovered Cohort 3 donors showed two negative PCRs, clearance, or symptom resolution.

The receptor comes from a woman in her 30s who had recovered from COVID-19. The sample taken for sequencing was PBMCs or T cells enriched from blood (not recorded which). The chain joins TRBV5-4 to TRBJ2-1, with 10 bases aligning to TRBD2. CDR3 DNA: TGTGCCAGCAGCTTGCAGAGCGGGGGGGCCAATGAGCAGTTCTTC. Residues: CASSLQSGGANEQFF.